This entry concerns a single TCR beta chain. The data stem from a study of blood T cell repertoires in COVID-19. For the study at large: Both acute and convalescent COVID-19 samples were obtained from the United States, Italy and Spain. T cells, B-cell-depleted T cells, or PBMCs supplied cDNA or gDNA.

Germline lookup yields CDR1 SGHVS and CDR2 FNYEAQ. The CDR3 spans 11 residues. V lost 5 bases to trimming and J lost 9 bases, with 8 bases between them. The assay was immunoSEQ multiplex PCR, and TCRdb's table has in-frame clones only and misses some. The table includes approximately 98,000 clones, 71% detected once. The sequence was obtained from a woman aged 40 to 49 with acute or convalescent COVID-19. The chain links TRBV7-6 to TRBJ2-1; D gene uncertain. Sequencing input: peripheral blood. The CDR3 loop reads CASSPPGEQFF. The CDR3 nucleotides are TGTGCCAGCAGCCCGCCCGGTGAGCAGTTCTTC.